Here is one T cell receptor (beta chain) with its context. What it recognizes is unknown. This specimen belongs to a study of blood T cells in healthy people across ages. The wider study: About one barcoded TCR beta cDNA was captured per two T cells.

Using a J-beta primer mix together with a sample-barcoded 5' primer, a second PCR was run for roughly 7 to 11 cycles. Researchers report that a template-switch adaptor with 12 random nucleotides tagged each cDNA molecule. MiXCR, applied by TCRdb to the 5' RACE reads, yields one record per CDR3 protein. This table holds over a million distinct CDR3 sequences, approximately 43% found once. Study findings and constraints: Aged donors had fewer naive CD4+ cells and lower diversity than long-lived donors.

The CDR3 is made up of 14 amino acids. V was shortened by 4 bases and J by 6 bases, with 17 bases between the two germline ends. Germline CDR1 SGDLS, CDR2 YYNGEE. For every donor, a draw yielded approximately 9.9 milliliters of peripheral blood. Sequencing was done on a sample of blood. This sequence was found in a woman younger than 35 in good health. V is TRBV9 and J is TRBJ2-7; the D is unclear. CDR3 sequence reads: CASSTAPGFGEQYF. For the CDR3, the DNA is TGTGCCAGCAGCACCGCTCCCGGGTTTGGCGAGCAGTACTTC. The whole variable domain, filled in from reference TRBV9 and TRBJ2-7, reads DSGVTQTPKHLITATGQRVTLRCSPRSGDLSVYWYQQSLDQGLQFLIQYYNGEERAKGNILERFSAQQFPDLHSELNLSSLELGDSALYFCASSTAPGFGEQYFGPGTRLTVT.